This is a list of T cell receptor beta chains from one sample in a study of vaccination effects on CD4 cells after COVID-19. The repertoire was sequenced with immunoSEQ multiplex PCR; TCRdb's copy has only in-frame clones and lacks some. The table records tens of thousands of clones, 75% to 85% of them present only once. These TCRs' antigens remain unknown. The input for sequencing was CD4+ T cells from PBMCs cultured with HCoV-OC43 spike peptides, taken after COVID-19 vaccination. The receptor set was obtained from a human donor who received a COVID-19 vaccine. Each CDR3 is given with its conserved first and last residue. The D gene is left open where the match is weak. Part of the rows lack a size; the others show once, few, many or a class for expanded clones.

>TRBV5-1|few|TRBJ2-3|-
TGCGCCAGCAGCTTGGATGGCAGATCAGATACGCAGTATTTT
CASSLDGRSDTQYF
>TRBV2|few|TRBJ1-2|-
TGTGCCAGCAGTGTAGGGGACTATGGCTACACCTTC
CASSVGDYGYTF
>TRBV2|-|TRBJ1-6|-
TGTGCCAGCAGTGACGTTTATGGAGATTCACCCCTCCACTTT
CASSDVYGDSPLHF
>TRBV30|-|TRBJ2-2|-
TGTGCCTGGAGTAAACAGGCAGAGCTGTTTTTT
CAWSKQAELFF
>TRBV7-2|-|TRBJ1-2|-
TGTGCCAGCAGCTTAACTGGCCCACCTTCCTATGGCTACACCTTC
CASSLTGPPSYGYTF
>TRBV7-2|few|TRBJ1-5|-
TGTGCCAGCAGCTTAACACAGGATAGCAATCAGCCCCAGCATTTT
CASSLTQDSNQPQHF
>TRBV4-3|once|TRBJ2-5|-
TGCGCCAGCAGCCAAGCTCTCCCGGGACACCGGGACTTC
CASSQALPGHRDF
>TRBV6-5|-|TRBJ1-1|-
TGTGCCAGCAGTTACTCGGCAGGGAGGAGGACTGAAGCTTTCTTT
CASSYSAGRRTEAFF
>TRBV5-1|-|TRBJ2-1|-
TGCGCCAGCAGCTTCAACAGCGAGGCGCAGTTCTTC
CASSFNSEAQFF
>TRBV3-1/TRBV3-2|-|TRBJ1-4|-
TGTGCCAGCAGCCAGCATCCCGCGTCGGTGGAAAAACTGTTTTTT
CASSQHPASVEKLFF
>TRBV7-3|-|TRBJ2-1|TRBD2
TGTGCCAGCAGTTTAGCGGGGGCCTACAATGAGCAGTTCTTC
CASSLAGAYNEQFF
>TRBV2|few|TRBJ1-6|-
TGTGCCAGCAGGAGGGACACCTCAGTACCCCTCCACTTT
CASRRDTSVPLHF
>TRBV6-1|-|TRBJ1-5|-
TGTGCCAGCAGTGAAGAGAGGCTCGATCAGCCCCAGCATTTT
CASSEERLDQPQHF
>TRBV4-3|-|TRBJ2-2|-
TGCGCCAGCAGCCAACAAGGGGGTTCCGGGGAGCTGTTTTTT
CASSQQGGSGELFF
>TRBV4-1|-|TRBJ2-3|TRBD1
TGCGCCAGCAGCCAGGGACAGGGGGACGCCGATACGCAGTATTTT
CASSQGQGDADTQYF
>TRBV24-1|-|TRBJ2-1|-
TGTGCCACCAGTGCGTTACATGAGCAGTTCTTC
CATSALHEQFF
>TRBV6-5|once|TRBJ2-2|TRBD2
TGTGCCAGCAGTTCCTCTAGCGGGGTTTCCACCGGGGAGCTGTTTTTT
CASSSSSGVSTGELFF
>TRBV7-3|few|TRBJ2-2|-
TGTGCCAGCAGCTTTAAAGGACAGGGGGAGCTGTTTTTT
CASSFKGQGELFF
>TRBV5-4|-|TRBJ2-5|TRBD2
TGTGCCAGCAGACCTCTAGCGGGGGGGCCCGTTGAGACCCAGTACTTC
CASRPLAGGPVETQYF
>TRBV18|few|TRBJ1-5|-
TGTGCCAGCTCACTAGACCAGAATAGCAATCAGCCCCAGCATTTT
CASSLDQNSNQPQHF
>TRBV27|-|TRBJ1-4|-
TGTGCCAGCAGGATTCAGGGTGCAACTAATGAAAAACTGTTTTTT
CASRIQGATNEKLFF
>TRBV30|-|TRBJ2-2|-
TGTGCCTGGAAAGGGTGGGATAACACCGGGGAGCTGTTTTTT
CAWKGWDNTGELFF
>TRBV7-3|-|TRBJ2-1|TRBD2
TGTGCCAGCAGAACTAGCGGGGGGAGCAATGAGCAGTTCTTC
CASRTSGGSNEQFF
>TRBV3-1/TRBV3-2|-|TRBJ1-2|-
TGTGCCAGCAGCCAGGGTTCTGGCTACACCTTC
CASSQGSGYTF
>TRBV30|-|TRBJ1-4|-
TGTGCCTGGAGTGGACAGAATAATGAAAAACTGTTTTTT
CAWSGQNNEKLFF
>TRBV7-2|-|TRBJ1-2|TRBD1
TGTGCCAGCAGCTTAGCAGACAGGGGAGTCGGCTACACCTTC
CASSLADRGVGYTF
>TRBV9|-|TRBJ2-3|-
TGTGCCAGCAGCCCTCGGGCCAGCACAGATACGCAGTATTTT
CASSPRASTDTQYF
>TRBV18|-|TRBJ1-5|TRBD1
TGTGCCAGCTCACCTCGGCAGGGGGCAAATCAGCCCCAGCATTTT
CASSPRQGANQPQHF